The T cell receptor (beta chain) described here comes from a study of blood T cell repertoires in COVID-19. Study summary: Specimens from acute and convalescent COVID-19 originated in the United States, Italy and Spain.

Measured with immunoSEQ multiplex PCR; TCRdb has only the in-frame clones, and not every one. The sample yields nearly 400,000 clones, roughly 86% seen once. With 6 bases clipped from V and 4 bases from J, the junction kept 12 bases outside the gene matches. CDR3 length equals 15 residues. Looked up from germline, CDR1 is MDHEN and CDR2 is SYDVKM. The TCR comes from a woman in her twenties or thirties who had recovered from COVID-19. This sequence joins TRBV28 and TRBJ2-7, with TRBD1 matching 7 bases. The sample comprised PBMCs or T cells enriched from blood (not recorded which). DNA for the CDR3: TGTGCCAGCAGCCGAACCGGGACAGAGAAATACGAGCAGTACTTC. Its protein is CASSRTGTEKYEQYF.